The clone carrying this T cell receptor (beta chain) was detected a few times. Germline CDR1 reads SGHRS; CDR2 reads YFSETQ. The CDR3 totals 15 residues. Trimming stripped 0 bases from V and 0 bases from J, with 7 bases between. This sample was taken from a study of blood T cell repertoires in COVID-19. Across the whole study: PBMCs, B-cell-depleted T cells, or T cells were the source of the cDNA or gDNA that made up the material.

Some clones are missing from TCRdb's copy, which holds only in-frame ones; the method was immunoSEQ multiplex PCR. This sample yields a few hundred thousand clones, of which 89% are seen a single time; roughly 4.8% belongs to the top ten. Sequencing input: peripheral blood. The chain joins TRBV5-1 to TRBJ2-1; D not certain. This sequence originates from a woman between 35 and 50 years old who had recovered from COVID-19. In DNA form, the CDR3 reads TGCGCCAGCAGCTTGGCGGCGGTCTCCTACAATGAGCAGTTCTTC. Protein product: CASSLAAVSYNEQFF.